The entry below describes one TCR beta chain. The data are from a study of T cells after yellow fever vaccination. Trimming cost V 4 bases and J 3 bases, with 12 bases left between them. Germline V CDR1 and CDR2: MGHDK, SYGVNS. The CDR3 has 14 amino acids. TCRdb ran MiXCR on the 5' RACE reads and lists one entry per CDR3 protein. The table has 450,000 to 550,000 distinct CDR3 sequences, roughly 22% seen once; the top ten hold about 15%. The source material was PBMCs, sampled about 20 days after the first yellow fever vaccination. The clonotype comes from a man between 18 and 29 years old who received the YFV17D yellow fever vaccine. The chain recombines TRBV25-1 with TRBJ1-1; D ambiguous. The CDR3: CASSGDGRYTEAFF. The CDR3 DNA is TGTGCCAGCAGTGGAGACGGAAGATACACTGAAGCTTTCTTT. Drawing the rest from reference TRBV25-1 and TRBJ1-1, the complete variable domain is EADIYQTPRYLVIGTGKKITLECSQTMGHDKMYWYQQDPGMELHLIHYSYGVNSTEKGDLSSESTVSRIRTEHFPLTLESARPSHTSQYLCASSGDGRYTEAFFGQGTRLTVV.